This T cell receptor beta chain came from a study of CD8 T cells in ankylosing spondylitis. Study-level points and caveats: Seemingly characteristic of ankylosing spondylitis blood was a TCR beta motif consisting of several highly homologous variants.

This clonotype was detected ten times or more. What it recognizes is unknown. TCRdb reanalysed the 5' RACE reads using MiXCR and keeps one entry per CDR3 protein. The table includes 450,000 to 550,000 distinct CDR3 sequences, roughly 5% detected once. The V end lost 2 bases, the J end lost 3 bases, and 14 bases lay between the germline ends. The CDR3 is 16 amino acids. Per germline, CDR1 WSHSY and CDR2 SAAADI. The sequencing sample was made of blood, either unsorted or a sorted T cell fraction (not recorded which). This chain uses TRBV10-2 with TRBJ1-5, with D unresolved. This sequence was found in a male donor with ankylosing spondylitis. The CDR3 nucleotides are TGCGCCAGCAGTGAGACCCCATCCGGGGACAATCAGCCCCAGCATTTT. Translated, it gives CASSETPSGDNQPQHF.